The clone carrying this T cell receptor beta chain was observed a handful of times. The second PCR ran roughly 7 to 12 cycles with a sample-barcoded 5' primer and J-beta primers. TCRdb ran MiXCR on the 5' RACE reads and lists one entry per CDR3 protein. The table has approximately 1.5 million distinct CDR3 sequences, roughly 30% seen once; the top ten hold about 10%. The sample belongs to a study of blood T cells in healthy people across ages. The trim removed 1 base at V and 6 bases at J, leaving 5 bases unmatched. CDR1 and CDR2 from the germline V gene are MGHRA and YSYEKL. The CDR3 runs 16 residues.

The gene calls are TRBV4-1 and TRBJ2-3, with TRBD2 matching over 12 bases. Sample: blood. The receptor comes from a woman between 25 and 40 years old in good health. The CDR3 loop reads CASSQVGTSGRDTQYF. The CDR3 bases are TGCGCCAGCAGCCAAGTGGGAACTAGCGGGAGGGATACGCAGTATTTT.